What follows describes a single T cell receptor beta chain. Its antigen is undetermined. The assay was immunoSEQ multiplex PCR, and TCRdb's table has in-frame clones only and misses some. The data hold around 370,000 clones, with 90% to 95% observed a single time. This sample was taken from a study of Ad26.COV2.S vaccination and SARS-CoV-2 variants. Overall study results and limits: It is possible that the TCR breadth and depth analyses underestimated the total T cell responses. In vaccinated individuals, spike-specific CD8+ and CD4+ T cell responses reportedly displayed substantial breadth.

The material was peripheral blood, obtained after recovery from COVID-19. The receptor was isolated from a human donor who had recovered from COVID-19.

CDR3 amino acids: CASSSATGRLEGANVLTF. The CDR3 coding sequence is TGTGCCAGCAGTTCGGCGACAGGGAGGTTGGAAGGGGCCAACGTCCTGACTTTC. The chain is built from TRBV7-9 and TRBJ2-6; D is perhaps TRBD1 (7 bases). Germline values: CDR1 SEHNR, CDR2 FQNEAQ (reference sequence). The CDR3 extends over 18 amino acids. The germline V and J ends were trimmed by 6 bases and 4 bases, with 22 bases remaining between them.